This TCR beta chain was documented in a study of T-cell reconstitution after alpha-beta-depleted transplantation in children. The study's findings and limits: Day-60 TCRbeta diversity that was high in some patients was derived from surviving recipient T cells and thymic progenitors. Among T cells one year after transplant, newly produced cells accounted for most counts and diversity. Reportedly, only several hundred clones from non-depleted graft cells drove alpha-beta T-cell counts at about two months.

This sample's TCRbeta library carried unique molecular identifier barcodes. TCRdb re-called the PCR reads through MiXCR, storing one row per CDR3 protein. Of around 960,000 distinct CDR3 sequences listed, about 30% were seen once; the top ten hold roughly 31%. V gave up 3 bases and J gave up 0 bases, with 8 bases separating them. This CDR3 contains 15 residues. Germline V lookup: CDR1 SGHAT, CDR2 FQNNGV. As to this clonotype: Antigen unknown.

The TCR sequence derives from a boy under two years old who had a stem cell transplant for SCID, so the T cells may come from the graft donor. The starting material was PBMCs, mostly from graft donor cells, obtained 360 days after TCRalphabeta/CD19-depleted stem cell transplant. The chain has TRBV11-2 and TRBJ2-2; D gene unclear. The CDR3 DNA is TGTGCCAGCAGCTTCGACGTTTCGAACACCGGGGAGCTGTTTTTT. Translated, it gives CASSFDVSNTGELFF.